The T cell receptor beta chain described here comes from a study of T-cell memory formation after mild COVID-19. Background on the study: TCR clusters showed largely donor specificity. Study-level findings and limits: CD4+ contracting clones lay mainly in CM and EM, CD8+ ones in EMRA.

CDR1 is SGHVS and CDR2 is FQNEAQ in the germline V gene. The ends lost 1 base at V and 2 bases at J; junction bases unmatched: 7. CDR3 length equals 16 residues. This clonotype occurred a few times. Its antigen is currently unknown. Each CDR3 protein is one row after TCRdb ran MiXCR on the 5' RACE reads. The data hold 90,000 to 120,000 distinct CDR3 sequences, with over 8.5% observed a single time. The sequence was collected from a man aged 18 to 35 who had mild COVID-19 (a few samples of this study predate the infection). Cell type and time point are not known. The chain carries TRBV7-8 and TRBJ2-7; 8 bases line up with TRBD2. Material: PBMCs or a T cell subset sorted from them (not recorded which). The chain's CDR3 is CASSLVSGLVAYEQYV. CDR3 nucleotide sequence: TGTGCCAGCAGCTTAGTTTCGGGACTAGTGGCCTACGAGCAGTACGTC.